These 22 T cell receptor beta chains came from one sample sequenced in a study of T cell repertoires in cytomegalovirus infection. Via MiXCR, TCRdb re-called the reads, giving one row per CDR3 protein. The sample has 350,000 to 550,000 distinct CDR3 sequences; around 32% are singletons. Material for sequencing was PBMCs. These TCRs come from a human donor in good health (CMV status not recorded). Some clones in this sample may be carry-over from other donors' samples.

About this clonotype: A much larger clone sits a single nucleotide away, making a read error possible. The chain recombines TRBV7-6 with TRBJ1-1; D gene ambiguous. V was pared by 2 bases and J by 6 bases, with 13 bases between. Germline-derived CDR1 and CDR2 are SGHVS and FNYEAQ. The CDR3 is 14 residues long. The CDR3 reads CASSLRTGIAEAFF. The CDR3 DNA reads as TGTGCCAGCAGCTTACGGACCGGGATTGCTGAAGCTTTCTTT.

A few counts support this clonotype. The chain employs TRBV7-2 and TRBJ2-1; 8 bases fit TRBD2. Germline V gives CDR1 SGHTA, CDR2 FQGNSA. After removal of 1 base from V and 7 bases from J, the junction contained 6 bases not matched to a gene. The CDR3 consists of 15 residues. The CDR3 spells CASSLVGLVVNEQFF. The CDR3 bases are TGTGCCAGCAGCTTAGTGGGACTAGTTGTGAATGAGCAGTTCTTC.

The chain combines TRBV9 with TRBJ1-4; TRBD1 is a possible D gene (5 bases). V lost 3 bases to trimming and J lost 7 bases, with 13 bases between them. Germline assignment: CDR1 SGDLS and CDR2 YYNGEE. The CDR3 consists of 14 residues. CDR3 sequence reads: CASSERGGSEKLFF. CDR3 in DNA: TGTGCCAGCAGCGAAAGGGGAGGGTCTGAAAAACTGTTTTTT.

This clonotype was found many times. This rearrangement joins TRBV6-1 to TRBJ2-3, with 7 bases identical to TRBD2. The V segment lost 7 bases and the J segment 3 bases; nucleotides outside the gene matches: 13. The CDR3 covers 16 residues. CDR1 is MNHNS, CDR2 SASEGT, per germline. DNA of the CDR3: TGTGCCAGCACCCACCTGGCGAGCGGGGTTACAGATACGCAGTATTTT. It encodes CASTHLASGVTDTQYF.

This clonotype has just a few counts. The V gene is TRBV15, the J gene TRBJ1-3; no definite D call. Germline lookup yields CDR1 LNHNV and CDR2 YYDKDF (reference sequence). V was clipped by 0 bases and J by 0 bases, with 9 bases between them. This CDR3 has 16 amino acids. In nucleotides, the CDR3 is TGTGCCACCAGCAGAGATTCGCGGAGCTCTGGAAACACCATATATTTT. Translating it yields CATSRDSRSSGNTIYF.

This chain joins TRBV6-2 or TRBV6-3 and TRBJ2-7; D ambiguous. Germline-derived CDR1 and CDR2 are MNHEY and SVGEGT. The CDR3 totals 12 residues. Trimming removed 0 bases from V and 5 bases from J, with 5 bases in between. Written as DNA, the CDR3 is TGTGCCAGCAGTTACTCGTTGCACGAGCAGTACTTC. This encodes CASSYSLHEQYF.

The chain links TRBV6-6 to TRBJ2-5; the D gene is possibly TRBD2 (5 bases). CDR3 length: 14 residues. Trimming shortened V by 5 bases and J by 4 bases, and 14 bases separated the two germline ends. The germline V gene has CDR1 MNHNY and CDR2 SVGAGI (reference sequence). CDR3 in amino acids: CASSERRTGETQYF. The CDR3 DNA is TGTGCCAGCAGTGAGAGGAGGACCGGAGAGACCCAGTACTTC.

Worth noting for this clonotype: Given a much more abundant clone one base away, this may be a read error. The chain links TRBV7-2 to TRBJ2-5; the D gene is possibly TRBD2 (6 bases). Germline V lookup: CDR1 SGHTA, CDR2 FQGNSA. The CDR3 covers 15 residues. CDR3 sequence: CASSDPLEGRETKYF. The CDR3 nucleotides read TGTGCCAGCAGCGACCCATTGGAGGGGCGAGAGACCAAGTACTTC.

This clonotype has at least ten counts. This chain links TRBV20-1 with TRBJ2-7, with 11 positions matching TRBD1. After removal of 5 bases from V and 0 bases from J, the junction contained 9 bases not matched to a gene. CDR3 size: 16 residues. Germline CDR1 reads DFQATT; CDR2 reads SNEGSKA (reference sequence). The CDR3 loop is CSAYQRDRGISYEQYF. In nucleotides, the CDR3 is TGCAGTGCTTACCAACGGGACAGGGGGATCTCCTACGAGCAGTACTTC.

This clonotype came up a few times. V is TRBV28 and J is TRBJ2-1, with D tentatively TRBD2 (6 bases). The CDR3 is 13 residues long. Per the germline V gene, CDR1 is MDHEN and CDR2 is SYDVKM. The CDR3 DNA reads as TGTGCTACGAGCCGGGGGTTTGAAGATGAGCAGTTCTTC. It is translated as CATSRGFEDEQFF.

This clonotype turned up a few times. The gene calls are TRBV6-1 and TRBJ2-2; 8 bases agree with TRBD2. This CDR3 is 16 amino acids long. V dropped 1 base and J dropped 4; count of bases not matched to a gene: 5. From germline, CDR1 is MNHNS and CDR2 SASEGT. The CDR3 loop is CASSEGGGPGTGELFF. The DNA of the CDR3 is TGTGCCAGCAGTGAAGGCGGGGGGCCGGGCACCGGGGAGCTGTTTTTT.

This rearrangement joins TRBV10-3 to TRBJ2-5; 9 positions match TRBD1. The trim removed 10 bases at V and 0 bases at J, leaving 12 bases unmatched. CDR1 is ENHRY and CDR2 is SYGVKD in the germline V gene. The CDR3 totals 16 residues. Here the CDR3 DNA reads TGTGCCACAGGGACAGGGAGAAGCGGTAACCAAGAGACCCAGTACTTC. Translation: CATGTGRSGNQETQYF.

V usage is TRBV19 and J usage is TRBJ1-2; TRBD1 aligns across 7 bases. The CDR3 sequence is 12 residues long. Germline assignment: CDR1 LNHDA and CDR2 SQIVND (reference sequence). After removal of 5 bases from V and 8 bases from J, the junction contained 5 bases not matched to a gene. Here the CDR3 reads CASSHRGHGYTF. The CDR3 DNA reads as TGTGCCAGTAGTCACAGGGGTCACGGCTACACCTTC. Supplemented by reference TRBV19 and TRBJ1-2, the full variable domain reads DGGITQSPKYLFRKEGQNVTLSCEQNLNHDAMYWYRQDPGQGLRLIYYSQIVNDFQKGDIAEGYSVSREKKESFPLTVTSAQKNPTAFYLCASSHRGHGYTFGSGTRLTVV.

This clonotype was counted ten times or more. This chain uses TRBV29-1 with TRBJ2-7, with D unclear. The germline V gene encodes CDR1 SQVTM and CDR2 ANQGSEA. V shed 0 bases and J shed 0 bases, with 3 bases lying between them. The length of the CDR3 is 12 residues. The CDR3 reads CSVEDRSYEQYF. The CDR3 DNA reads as TGCAGCGTTGAAGACCGCTCCTACGAGCAGTACTTC.

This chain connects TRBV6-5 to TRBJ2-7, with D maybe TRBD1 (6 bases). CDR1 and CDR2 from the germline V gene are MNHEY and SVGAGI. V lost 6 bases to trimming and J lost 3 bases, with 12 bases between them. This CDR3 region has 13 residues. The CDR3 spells CASRSTGSYEQYF. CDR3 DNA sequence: TGTGCCAGCAGATCCACAGGGAGCTACGAGCAGTACTTC.

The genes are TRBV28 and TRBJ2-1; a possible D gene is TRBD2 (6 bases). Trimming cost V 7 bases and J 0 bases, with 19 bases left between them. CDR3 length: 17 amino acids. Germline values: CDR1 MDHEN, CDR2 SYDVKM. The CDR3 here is CASTQAAGRSSYNEQFF. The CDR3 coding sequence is TGTGCCAGCACTCAGGCCGCGGGAAGGAGCTCCTACAATGAGCAGTTCTTC.

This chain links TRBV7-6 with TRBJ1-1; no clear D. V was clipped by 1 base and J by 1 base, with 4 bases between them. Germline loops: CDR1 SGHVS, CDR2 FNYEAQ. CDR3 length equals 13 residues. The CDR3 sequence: CASSLETNTEAFF. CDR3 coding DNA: TGTGCCAGCAGCTTAGAGACGAACACTGAAGCTTTCTTT.

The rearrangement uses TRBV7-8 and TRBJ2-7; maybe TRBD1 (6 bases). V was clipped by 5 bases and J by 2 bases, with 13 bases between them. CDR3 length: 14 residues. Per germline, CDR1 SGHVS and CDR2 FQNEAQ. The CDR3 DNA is TGTGCCAGCAGCCTGGGACAACCAACCTACGAGCAGTACTTC. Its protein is CASSLGQPTYEQYF.

DNA of the CDR3: TGTGCCAGCAGCAGCTCTCCGGGACAGCTCAATTCACCCCTCCACTTT. Its protein is CASSSSPGQLNSPLHF. The gene calls are TRBV6-2 or TRBV6-3 and TRBJ1-6; 7 bases map to TRBD1. With V trimmed by 6 bases and J by 7 bases, 12 bases remained unmatched. The CDR3 spans 16 residues. Germline CDR1 is MNHEY and CDR2 is SVGEGT.

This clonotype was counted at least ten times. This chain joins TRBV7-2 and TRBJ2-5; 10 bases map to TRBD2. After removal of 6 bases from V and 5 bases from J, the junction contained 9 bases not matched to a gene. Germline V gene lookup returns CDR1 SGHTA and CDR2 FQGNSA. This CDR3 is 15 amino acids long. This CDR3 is CASRSGGAGGETQYF. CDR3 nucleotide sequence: TGTGCCAGCAGGAGCGGGGGGGCCGGGGGGGAGACCCAGTACTTC. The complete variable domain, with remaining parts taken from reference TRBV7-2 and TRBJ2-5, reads GAGVSQSPSNKVTEKGKDVELRCDPISGHTALYWYRQSLGQGLEFLIYFQGNSAPDKSGLPSDRFSAERTGGSVSTLTIQRTQQEDSAVYLCASRSGGAGGETQYFGPGTRLLVL.

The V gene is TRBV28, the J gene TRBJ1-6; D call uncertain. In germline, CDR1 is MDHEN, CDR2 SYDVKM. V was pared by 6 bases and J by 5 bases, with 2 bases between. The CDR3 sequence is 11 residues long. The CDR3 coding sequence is TGTGCCAGCAGGAATAATTCACCCCTCCACTTT. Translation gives CASRNNSPLHF.

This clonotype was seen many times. CDR3 in amino acids: CASSEAGGAETQYF. In nucleotides, the CDR3 is TGTGCCAGCAGTGAAGCAGGGGGCGCAGAGACCCAGTACTTC. The J gene is TRBJ2-5, the V gene TRBV6-1; 7 nucleotides match TRBD1. The CDR3 runs to 14 residues. The V gene end was trimmed by 0 bases and the J gene end by 4 bases; junction bases not matched to a gene: 2. Germline V gene sequence: CDR1 MNHNS, CDR2 SASEGT.